What follows are 30 T cell receptor beta chains derived from one specimen sequenced in a study of vaccination and CD4 T cells after COVID-19. Treatment noted: roughly ten-day PBMC culture with coronavirus spike peptide pools or control peptides (ViraFEST assay). Oncomine TCR Beta short-read sequencing was applied to DNA from cultured CD4+ T cells. MiXCR, run by TCRdb on the PCR reads, gives a single entry per CDR3 protein. The top ten hold about a fifth of the sample, which has more than 15,000 distinct CDR3 sequences, less than 70% seen once. For these TCRs, the target antigens are not known. The sequencing here drew on CD4+ T cells from blood, cultured in vitro, taken before SARS-CoV-2 vaccination. These receptor sequences come from a human donor who had recovered from COVID-19.

This clonotype was detected only a few times. This CDR3 is CASSPVGGRAEQYF. The CDR3 bases are TGTGCCAGCAGTCCCGTGGGAGGGAGAGCCGAGCAGTACTTC. The chain links TRBV6-1 to TRBJ2-7, with 7 bases fitting TRBD2. Germline CDR1 MNHNS, CDR2 SASEGT. V lost 5 bases to trimming and J lost 6 bases; unmatched junction nucleotides: 10. The CDR3 covers 14 residues.

This clonotype was detected only a few times. V and J are TRBV7-8 and TRBJ1-5, with 8 bases that match TRBD1. Per germline, CDR1 SGHVS and CDR2 FQNEAQ. After removal of 5 bases from V and 3 bases from J, the junction contained 3 bases not matched to a gene. CDR3 size: 14 residues. DNA of the CDR3: TGTGCCAGCAGCCGGACAGGGCACAATCAGCCCCAGCATTTT. It translates to CASSRTGHNQPQHF.

CDR3 in DNA: TGTGCCAGCAGCCAGACACAGACCCAGTACTTC. This sequence encodes CASSQTQTQYF. The rearrangement links TRBV14 to TRBJ2-5; D gene ambiguous. Germline V gene data show CDR1 as SGHDN and CDR2 as FVKESK. The CDR3 covers 11 residues. V was pared by 3 bases and J by 6 bases, with 5 bases between.

The rearrangement links TRBV6-1 to TRBJ2-1; TRBD2 is a possible D gene (5 bases). CDR1 and CDR2 from the germline V gene are MNHNS and SASEGT. The CDR3 extends over 17 amino acids. V lost 2 bases to trimming and J lost 7 bases, with 21 bases between them. The CDR3 region is CASSEFWRSPGENEQFF. CDR3 in DNA: TGTGCCAGCAGTGAATTTTGGAGGTCGCCCGGTGAGAATGAGCAGTTCTTC.

By frequency in the sample, this clonotype is hyperexpanded. The gene calls are TRBV6-1 and TRBJ2-7, with 7 nucleotides matching TRBD1. The V and J ends lost 5 bases and 3 bases, in that order; junction bases with no gene match: 10. Germline assignment: CDR1 MNHNS and CDR2 SASEGT. The CDR3 is made up of 15 amino acids. CDR3 in DNA: TGTGCCAGCAGTATACAGGGGTCTGCCTACTACGAGCAGTACTTC. Its protein is CASSIQGSAYYEQYF.

V gene TRBV6-1 combines with J gene TRBJ2-7; no clear D gene. Germline CDR1 is MNHNS and CDR2 is SASEGT. The CDR3 covers 15 residues. The V gene lost 4 bases and the J gene lost 7 bases, with 20 bases spanning the gap. CDR3: CASSGKLWVLLEQYF. For the CDR3, the DNA is TGTGCCAGCAGTGGAAAACTGTGGGTTTTGTTGGAGCAGTACTTC.

V and J are TRBV2 and TRBJ2-2; D is unresolved. Trimming removed 5 bases at V and 1 base at J, with 5 bases between. CDR3 length: 13 amino acids. Germline V gives CDR1 SNHLY, CDR2 FYNNEI. This CDR3 reads CASSLENTGELFF. CDR3 in DNA: TGTGCCAGCAGTTTAGAGAACACCGGGGAGCTGTTTTTT.

V is TRBV6-5 and J is TRBJ2-7; no reliable D call. The CDR3 extends over 12 amino acids. V was shortened by 3 bases and J by 3 bases, with 6 bases between the two germline ends. From germline, CDR1 is MNHEY and CDR2 SVGAGI. CDR3 bases: TGTGCCAGCAGTTATTCGGACTACGAGCAGTACTTC. It codes for CASSYSDYEQYF.

The chain recombines TRBV11-2 with TRBJ2-7; D possibly uses TRBD1 or TRBD2 (5 bases each). V gave up 5 bases and J gave up 0 bases, with 17 bases separating them. The germline V gene encodes CDR1 SGHAT and CDR2 FQNNGV. The CDR3 length is 16 residues. Here the CDR3 DNA reads TGTGCCAGCAGCCGCAACGGGGCAGGGAGCTCCTACGAGCAGTACTTC. Translation gives CASSRNGAGSSYEQYF.

The rearrangement links TRBV7-2 to TRBJ2-2, with D possibly TRBD1 on 6 matching bases. This CDR3 contains 14 residues. Germline assignment: CDR1 SGHTA and CDR2 FQGNSA. Trimming left V 2 bases short and J 5 bases short, with 9 bases between. The CDR3 DNA reads TGTGCCAGCAGCTTACGTCAGGGGACCGGGGAGCTGTTTTTT. Its translation: CASSLRQGTGELFF.

The rearrangement uses TRBV6-5 and TRBJ2-5; D not resolved. With 4 bases removed from V and 1 base from J, the gap between germline ends came to 16 bases. The CDR3 consists of 16 residues. Germline V gives CDR1 MNHEY, CDR2 SVGAGI. The CDR3 bases are TGTGCCAGCAGTTCTCTGGGCGTCCTTACCCAAGAGACCCAGTACTTC. Encoded protein: CASSSLGVLTQETQYF.

The chain recombines TRBV6-5 with TRBJ2-3; D gene ambiguous. Germline values: CDR1 MNHEY, CDR2 SVGAGI. Trimming cost V 0 bases and J 3 bases, with 7 bases left between them. The CDR3 extends over 14 amino acids. This CDR3 reads CASSYSPSTDTQYF. CDR3 bases: TGTGCCAGCAGTTACTCGCCCTCAACAGATACGCAGTATTTT.

The J gene is TRBJ1-6, the V gene TRBV7-2; TRBD1 matches at 7 bases. Germline CDR1 and CDR2: SGHTA and FQGNSA. The CDR3 is 15 amino acids. V lost 1 base, J lost 7 bases, and 4 bases stayed unmatched. CDR3 residues: CASSLGDSQNSPLHF. The CDR3 region has the DNA TGTGCCAGCAGCTTAGGGGACAGCCAGAATTCACCCCTCCACTTT.

The chain employs TRBV27 and TRBJ1-5, with a possible D match to TRBD1 (5 bases). The CDR3 contains 15 residues. Trimming took off 0 bases at V and 10 bases at J, with 16 bases between the two ends. Germline CDR1 reads MNHEY; CDR2 reads SMNVEV (reference sequence). The DNA for the CDR3 is TGTGCCAGCAGTTTATCCCAGGGCCCTATTTTTCCCCAGCATTTT. As protein: CASSLSQGPIFPQHF.

The chain uses TRBV28 and TRBJ1-6; D not resolved. The CDR3 length is 13 residues. Germline V CDR1 and CDR2: MDHEN, SYDVKM. The ends were cut back, 5 bases at V and 5 bases at J, with 7 bases in the middle. The CDR3: CASSPGDNSPLHF. The CDR3 nucleotides read TGTGCCAGCAGTCCCGGAGATAATTCACCCCTCCACTTT. The full variable domain, rest sourced from reference TRBV28 and TRBJ1-6, is DVKVTQSSRYLVKRTGEKVFLECVQDMDHENMFWYRQDPGLGLRLIYFSYDVKMKEKGDIPEGYSVSREKKERFSLILESASTNQTSMYLCASSPGDNSPLHFGNGTRLTVT.

The chain carries TRBV2 and TRBJ1-5; no firm D call. The V gene's germline CDR1 is SNHLY and CDR2 FYNNEI. The CDR3 totals 13 residues. The V and J ends lost 3 bases and 6 bases respectively, with 9 bases between them. CDR3 sequence reads: CASSDRRPQPQHF. CDR3 in DNA: TGTGCCAGCAGTGACCGGCGGCCTCAGCCCCAGCATTTT. Combining the CDR3 with reference TRBV2 and TRBJ1-5 gives the whole variable domain EPEVTQTPSHQVTQMGQEVILRCVPISNHLYFYWYRQILGQKVEFLVSFYNNEISEKSEIFDDQFSVERPDGSNFTLKIRSTKLEDSAMYFCASSDRRPQPQHFGDGTRLSIL.

The chain has TRBV20-1 and TRBJ2-2; D not resolved. CDR3 length: 17 residues. Trimming cost V 0 bases and J 0 bases, with 14 bases left between them. Germline-derived CDR1 and CDR2 are DFQATT and SNEGSKA (reference sequence). In nucleotides, the CDR3 is TGCAGTGCTAGAGACGTCAGTAAAAGCCCGAACACCGGGGAGCTGTTTTTT. As protein: CSARDVSKSPNTGELFF.

The chain has TRBV27 and TRBJ2-7, with D unclear. This CDR3 is 15 amino acids long. Deletions cut 3 bases from V and 2 bases from J, with 14 bases between. CDR1 MNHEY and CDR2 SMNVEV come from the germline V gene (reference sequence). CDR3 sequence reads: CASSFVGRGTYEQYF. In DNA, the CDR3 is TGTGCCAGCAGTTTTGTTGGGCGCGGAACCTACGAGCAGTACTTC.

This clonotype was seen a single time. The chain couples TRBV7-2 to TRBJ1-1; D unresolved. CDR1 and CDR2 from the germline V gene are SGHTA and FQGNSA. CDR3 length: 12 residues. V was trimmed by 4 bases and J by 3 bases, leaving 6 bases between them. CDR3: CASSSSYTEAFF. The CDR3 DNA sequence: TGTGCCAGCAGCTCCAGTTACACTGAAGCTTTCTTT.

This clonotype was seen a handful of times. This CDR3 reads CASSHSTQGPQYF. CDR3 nucleotide sequence: TGTGCCAGCAGCCATTCCACCCAGGGTCCCCAGTACTTC. J is TRBJ2-5 and V is TRBV14; TRBD1 might be the D (5 bases). Germline CDR1 reads SGHDN; CDR2 reads FVKESK. V lost 3 bases, J lost 9 bases, and 14 bases lay in between. This CDR3 is built from 13 residues.

The chain couples TRBV27 to TRBJ2-1, with D perhaps assigned TRBD1 or TRBD2 (6 bases each). The CDR3 length is 13 residues. Between the trimmed V and J ends, which lost 7 bases and 7 bases, there was a span of 14 bases. Germline V gives CDR1 MNHEY, CDR2 SMNVEV (reference sequence). This CDR3 reads CASTRGGGNEQFF. The CDR3 DNA sequence: TGTGCCAGCACAAGAGGAGGGGGGAATGAGCAGTTCTTC.

This clonotype was counted a few times. The V gene is TRBV7-2, the J gene TRBJ2-3; 10 bases match TRBD2. The CDR3 covers 14 residues. Unmatched junction bases numbered 2, after V lost 2 bases and J lost 6 bases. Germline V gene lookup returns CDR1 SGHTA and CDR2 FQGNSA. The CDR3 nucleotides are TGTGCCAGCAGCTTACAGCGGGGGGGGGATACGCAGTATTTT. Its protein is CASSLQRGGDTQYF. Full variable domain (missing parts from reference TRBV7-2 and TRBJ2-3): GAGVSQSPSNKVTEKGKDVELRCDPISGHTALYWYRQSLGQGLEFLIYFQGNSAPDKSGLPSDRFSAERTGGSVSTLTIQRTQQEDSAVYLCASSLQRGGDTQYFGPGTRLTVL.

The CDR3 nucleotides are TGTGCCAGCAGTACAGCGGGAGGGCCGGGGATAAACATTCAGTACTTC. Translating it yields CASSTAGGPGINIQYF. J is TRBJ2-4 and V is TRBV28; the match to TRBD2 covers 10 bases. The V and J ends lost 5 bases and 6 bases, in that order; junction bases with no gene match: 10. This CDR3 is built from 16 residues. CDR1 is MDHEN, CDR2 SYDVKM, per germline.

The chain has TRBV9 and TRBJ2-3; D ambiguous. Germline lookup yields CDR1 SGDLS and CDR2 YYNGEE. Trimming took off 4 bases at V and 2 bases at J, with 8 bases between the two ends. The CDR3 runs 13 residues. In DNA form, the CDR3 reads TGTGCCAGCAGCCTCGGGCTCACAGATACGCAGTATTTT. Its translation is CASSLGLTDTQYF.

This sequence joins TRBV20-1 and TRBJ2-5, with 10 positions matching TRBD2. Germline CDR1 reads DFQATT; CDR2 reads SNEGSKA (reference sequence). The V gene end was trimmed by 2 bases and the J gene end by 5 bases; junction bases not matched to a gene: 8. This CDR3 is 15 amino acids long. CDR3 protein: CSARSPSGSIETQYF. Written as DNA, the CDR3 is TGCAGTGCTAGAAGTCCTAGCGGGAGTATTGAGACCCAGTACTTC.

The chain uses TRBV7-8 and TRBJ2-4; D may be TRBD2 (5 bases). Between the trimmed V and J ends, which lost 4 bases and 6 bases, there was a span of 19 bases. Germline CDR1 SGHVS, CDR2 FQNEAQ. CDR3 length: 16 residues. CDR3 protein: CASSSGPDRTVNIQYF. The CDR3 DNA follows: TGTGCCAGCAGCTCCGGACCCGATAGGACTGTAAACATTCAGTACTTC.

The chain carries TRBV10-3 and TRBJ1-1; perhaps TRBD1 as D (5 bases). Germline loops: CDR1 ENHRY, CDR2 SYGVKD. V lost 10 bases, J lost 4 bases, and 16 bases lay in between. This CDR3 region has 13 residues. The CDR3 spells CASCRESATEAFF. CDR3 nucleotide sequence: TGTGCCAGCTGCAGGGAATCGGCCACTGAAGCTTTCTTT.

This clonotype was seen only a few times. This chain links TRBV20-1 with TRBJ1-5; D unresolved. This CDR3 has 15 amino acids. The germline V gene encodes CDR1 DFQATT and CDR2 SNEGSKA (reference sequence). The V and J ends lost 4 bases and 2 bases respectively, with 15 bases between them. The CDR3 DNA reads as TGCAGTGCTAAAGGCCCCGTGGCCGGCAATCAGCCCCAGCATTTT. It translates to CSAKGPVAGNQPQHF.

This clonotype was observed a handful of times. The rearrangement links TRBV20-1 to TRBJ2-3, with TRBD2 identical over 9 bases. The junction had 4 bases not matched to a gene; V was cut back by 0 bases and J by 0 bases. Germline CDR1 DFQATT, CDR2 SNEGSKA (reference sequence). The CDR3 runs 16 residues. DNA of the CDR3: TGCAGTGCTAGAGATCCCCTAGCGGGAAGCACAGATACGCAGTATTTT. It yields the protein CSARDPLAGSTDTQYF.

The gene calls are TRBV20-1 and TRBJ1-5; D unresolved. The CDR3 has 13 amino acids. The V gene lost 2 bases and the J gene lost 5 bases, with 10 bases spanning the gap. Germline values: CDR1 DFQATT, CDR2 SNEGSKA (reference sequence). CDR3 region: CSARRVEDQPQHF. CDR3 nucleotides: TGCAGTGCTAGACGGGTTGAGGATCAGCCCCAGCATTTT.